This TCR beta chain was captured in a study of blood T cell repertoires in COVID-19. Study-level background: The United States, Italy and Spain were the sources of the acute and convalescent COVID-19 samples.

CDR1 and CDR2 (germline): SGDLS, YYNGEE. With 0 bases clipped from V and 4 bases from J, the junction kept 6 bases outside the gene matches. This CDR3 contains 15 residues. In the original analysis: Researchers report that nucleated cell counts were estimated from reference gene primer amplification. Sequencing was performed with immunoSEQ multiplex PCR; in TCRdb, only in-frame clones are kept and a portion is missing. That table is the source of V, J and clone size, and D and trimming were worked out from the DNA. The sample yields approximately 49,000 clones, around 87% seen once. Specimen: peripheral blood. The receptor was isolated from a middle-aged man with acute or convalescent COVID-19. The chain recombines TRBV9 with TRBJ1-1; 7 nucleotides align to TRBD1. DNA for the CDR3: TGTGCCAGCAGCGTAGCCCTGGCAGGGGGCACTGAAGCTTTCTTT. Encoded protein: CASSVALAGGTEAFF. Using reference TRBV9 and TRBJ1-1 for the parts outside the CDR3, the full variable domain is DSGVTQTPKHLITATGQRVTLRCSPRSGDLSVYWYQQSLDQGLQFLIQYYNGEERAKGNILERFSAQQFPDLHSELNLSSLELGDSALYFCASSVALAGGTEAFFGQGTRLTVV.